Shown below are 9 T cell receptor beta chains from a single sample sequenced in a study of cytomegalovirus exposure and HLA in healthy donors. PCR used 60 Vbeta primers and 13 Jbeta primers. Using immunoSEQ multiplex PCR, the repertoire was profiled, and TCRdb retains in-frame clones only, with some absent. The sample yields some 130,000 clones, around 73% seen once. The source material was PBMCs. These receptors originate from a female donor in good health and CMV-seronegative.

This clone was observed once. The chain uses TRBV7-2 and TRBJ1-2; no clear D gene. The germline V gene encodes CDR1 SGHTA and CDR2 FQGNSA. V lost 2 bases and J lost 3, with 10 bases in between. This CDR3 is 14 amino acids long. Here the CDR3 DNA reads TGTGCCAGCAGCTTAATGTCGCAGGACTATGGCTACACCTTC. Its protein product is CASSLMSQDYGYTF.

This clone appeared a few times. This rearrangement joins TRBV5-1 to TRBJ2-1, with 8 bases matching TRBD2. CDR1 SGHRS and CDR2 YFSETQ come from the germline V gene. The CDR3 totals 13 residues. The V gene end was trimmed by 4 bases and the J gene end by 10 bases; junction bases not matched to a gene: 7. The chain's CDR3 is CASSPLAAGEQFF. DNA for the CDR3: TGCGCCAGCAGCCCACTAGCGGCGGGGGAGCAGTTCTTC. The full variable domain, completed using reference TRBV5-1 and TRBJ2-1, is KAGVTQTPRYLIKTRGQQVTLSCSPISGHRSVSWYQQTPGQGLQFLFEYFSETQRNKGNFPGRFSGRQFSNSRSEMNVSTLELGDSALYLCASSPLAAGEQFFGPGTRLTVL.

The genes are TRBV27 and TRBJ1-1; no clear D gene. V was clipped by 2 bases and J by 0 bases, with 4 bases between them. This CDR3 comprises 13 residues. Germline V gene data show CDR1 as MNHEY and CDR2 as SMNVEV (reference sequence). CDR3 residues: CASSLELNTEAFF. The CDR3 DNA reads TGTGCCAGCAGTTTAGAGCTGAACACTGAAGCTTTCTTT.

The gene calls are TRBV9 and TRBJ1-6; TRBD1 matches at 12 bases. The length of the CDR3 is 16 residues. After removal of 4 bases from V and 10 bases from J, the junction contained 9 bases not matched to a gene. CDR1 and CDR2 (germline): SGDLS, YYNGEE. DNA of the CDR3: TGTGCCAGCAGCACCGCGGGACAGGGGGCAGAATCACCCCTCCACTTT. It translates to CASSTAGQGAESPLHF.

The chain uses TRBV7-7 and TRBJ2-1; 7 positions agree with TRBD2. Trimming at V came to 1 base and at J to 4 bases, leaving 4 bases not matched to a gene. The CDR3 extends over 15 amino acids. Germline V gene lookup returns CDR1 SSHAT and CDR2 FNYEAQ (reference sequence). The CDR3 region has the DNA TGTGCCAGCAGCTTAGGACATAGCGGGTACAATGAGCAGTTCTTC. It yields the protein CASSLGHSGYNEQFF.

V and J are TRBV5-1 and TRBJ1-1, with D perhaps TRBD1 (6 bases). With 4 bases removed from V and 5 bases from J, the gap between germline ends came to 15 bases. Germline V gives CDR1 SGHRS, CDR2 YFSETQ. CDR3 size: 14 residues. CDR3 sequence: CASSGGAVGTEAFF. The DNA of the CDR3 is TGCGCCAGCAGCGGGGGGGCCGTTGGAACTGAAGCTTTCTTT.

The chain joins TRBV18 to TRBJ2-2; D not certain. Germline V gene sequence: CDR1 KGHSH, CDR2 LQKENI. CDR3 length: 15 residues. The V end lost 4 bases, the J end lost 5 bases, and 14 bases lay between the germline ends. CDR3 DNA: TGTGCCAGCTCACTTGCGGCGTCGAGTACCGGGGAGCTGTTTTTT. This gives the protein CASSLAASSTGELFF.

This clone showed up just a few times. This sequence joins TRBV5-8 and TRBJ1-1; 7 nucleotides align to TRBD1. V lost 4 bases and J lost 5; bases outside the gene matches: 5. This CDR3 region has 13 residues. Germline assignment: CDR1 SGHTS and CDR2 YDEGEE. DNA of the CDR3: TGTGCCAGCAGCAGACAGGGAACGACTGAAGCTTTCTTT. Translated: CASSRQGTTEAFF.

V is TRBV7-9 and J is TRBJ2-2, with D hard to call. Trimming shortened V by 8 bases and J by 4 bases, and 11 bases separated the two germline ends. CDR3 length equals 13 residues. In germline, CDR1 is SEHNR, CDR2 FQNEAQ (reference sequence). The DNA for the CDR3 is TGTGCCAGCCCCCGGCGCGGCACCGGGGAGCTGTTTTTT. Its translation: CASPRRGTGELFF.